Included here is one TCR beta chain sequence, with context. Its target is not known. This specimen comes from a study of graft-versus-host responses after intestinal transplantation. Regarding the study as a whole: The presence of high graft-versus-host to host-versus-graft clonal ratios in allografts characterized patients with graft-donor T cell macrochimerism. Early post-transplant HvG declines tracked with peak circulating GvH clone levels. Recipient marrow showed GvH clones, some seen first in ileum or blood.

The starting material, graft tissue, was processed to release intraepithelial and lamina propria lymphocytes. This CDR3 has 14 residues. Germline CDR1 is KGHSH and CDR2 is LQKENI. V was shortened by 3 bases and J by 7 bases, with 16 bases between the two germline ends. Generated by immunoSEQ multiplex PCR, the TCRdb table keeps only in-frame clones and is missing some. The sample records 15,000 to 20,000 clones, 83% being singletons. This receptor was identified in a human patient who received an intestinal transplant, so some T cells may come from the graft donor. J is TRBJ2-7 and V is TRBV18; D may be TRBD1 or TRBD2 (5 bases each). The sample in question was ileum tissue, obtained roughly 600 days after intestinal transplantation. CDR3 region: CASSPLDGTGEQYF. The CDR3 DNA is TGTGCCAGCTCACCTCTGGACGGGACGGGGGAGCAGTACTTC.